The T cell receptor beta chain under discussion was sequenced for a study of control samples from healthy donors and cancer patients. Germline V gene lookup returns CDR1 LNHDA and CDR2 SQIVND (reference sequence). Trimming removed 2 bases from V and 5 bases from J, with 13 bases in between. This CDR3 spans 15 amino acids. TCRdb's copy holds only in-frame clones and misses some; the assay was immunoSEQ multiplex PCR. The sample lists some 150,000 clones; about nine tenths were seen once. The sample comprised blood. This TCR came from a young man in good health. This chain uses TRBV19 with TRBJ1-5; the D gene is possibly TRBD1 (5 bases). In DNA form, the CDR3 reads TGTGCCAGTAGTATAATTGGGGCAGACCATCAGCCCCAGCATTTT. Amino acids: CASSIIGADHQPQHF.